This TCR beta chain comes out of a study of blood T cell repertoires in COVID-19. On the study more broadly: The United States, Italy and Spain supplied acute and convalescent COVID-19 samples. PBMCs, B-cell-depleted T cells, or T cells were the source of the cDNA or gDNA that made up the material.

Germline assignment: CDR1 SGDLS and CDR2 YYNGEE. V was trimmed by 0 bases and J by 8 bases, leaving 6 bases between them. The CDR3 has 13 residues. Original processing notes: Amplification of reference gene primers was used by the study to estimate nucleated cell counts. The table came from immunoSEQ multiplex PCR; TCRdb's copy has only in-frame clones and leaves some out. That table gives V, J and clone size, and the DNA gave D and trimming. Here the sample spans about 80,000 clones, more than 70% being singletons. The sequencing input was peripheral blood. This TCR derives from a man between 70 and 80 years old with active or convalescent COVID-19. V and J are TRBV9 and TRBJ1-6; D might be TRBD1 (5 bases). The CDR3 DNA sequence: TGTGCCAGCAGCGTAGGCAGGGATTCACCCCTCCACTTT. Its protein is CASSVGRDSPLHF.